This TCR beta chain was identified during a study of blood T cell repertoires in COVID-19. Per the authors' pipeline: Amplifying reference gene primers gave estimates of nucleated cell counts. Method: immunoSEQ multiplex PCR; TCRdb's copy keeps in-frame clones and lacks some. V, J and clone size derive from that table, while D and trimming were established from the DNA sequence. The sample lists 200,000 to 250,000 clones, around 88% occurring once. Source material: peripheral blood. The sequence was collected from a woman in her twenties or thirties who had recovered from COVID-19.

The CDR3 here is CASSQDWSYSGANVLTF. CDR3 in DNA: TGCGCCAGCAGCCAAGATTGGAGCTACTCTGGGGCCAACGTCCTGACTTTC. This sequence joins TRBV4-3 and TRBJ2-6; no reliable D call. Germline assignment: CDR1 LGHNA and CDR2 YSLEER. This CDR3 contains 17 residues. With 0 bases removed from V and 0 bases from J, the gap between germline ends came to 9 bases.